Listed below are T cell receptor beta chains from one sample, sequenced in a study of cytomegalovirus exposure and HLA in healthy donors. Profiled with immunoSEQ multiplex PCR; TCRdb holds only in-frame clones, not every one. The sample totals approximately 190,000 clones. The sequencing input was PBMCs. The receptors were sampled from a boy between 10 and 17 years old in good health and CMV-seronegative. Each CDR3 is given with its conserved first and last residue. A D gene is named only where the DNA matches it firmly.

j_call cdr3_length v_call d_call cdr3_aa cdr3_nt
TRBJ2-1 17 TRBV27 TRBD2 CASSLLRLAGGNNEQFF TGTGCCAGCAGTTTATTGCGACTAGCGGGGGGGAACAATGAGCAGTTCTTC
TRBJ2-1 15 TRBV2 TRBD2 CASSDATSGDNEQFF TGTGCCAGCAGTGATGCGACTAGCGGGGACAATGAGCAGTTCTTC
TRBJ2-2 17 TRBV4-2 TRBD2 CASSHPPTGGRTGELFF TGTGCCAGCAGCCATCCCCCGACGGGGGGGAGGACCGGGGAGCTGTTTTTT
TRBJ2-7 15 TRBV19 TRBD1 CASSIRWTGPYEQYF TGTGCCAGTAGTATCAGGTGGACAGGCCCCTACGAGCAGTACTTC
TRBJ2-1 13 TRBV9 TRBD1 CASSGTGGNEQFF TGTGCCAGCAGCGGGACAGGGGGCAATGAGCAGTTCTTC
TRBJ1-3 15 TRBV27 TRBD1 CASSLFQGAGNTIYF TGTGCCAGCAGTTTATTTCAGGGGGCTGGAAACACCATATATTTT
TRBJ2-1 17 TRBV18 TRBD1 CASSPRTGDNSYNEQFF TGTGCCAGCTCACCGAGGACAGGGGATAACTCCTACAATGAGCAGTTCTTC
TRBJ2-2 17 TRBV11-3 TRBD1 CASSLGATGGRTGELFF TGTGCCAGCAGCTTAGGTGCGACAGGGGGAAGGACCGGGGAGCTGTTTTTT
TRBJ1-1 13 TRBV29-1 . CSVERHLNTEAFF TGCAGCGTTGAGAGACACCTGAACACTGAAGCTTTCTTT
TRBJ2-5 14 TRBV7-2 . CASSLYGGRETQYF TGTGCCAGCAGCTTGTACGGGGGTCGGGAGACCCAGTACTTC